This paragraph reports one T cell receptor (beta chain). In the authors' workflow: By means of reference gene primer amplification, nucleated cell counts were estimated. Data came from immunoSEQ multiplex PCR; TCRdb stores just in-frame clones and leaves some out. Clone size and V and J calls were adopted from that table, with D and trimming inferred from the DNA. The table has just over 250,000 clones, approximately 89% seen once. The data are from a study of blood T cell repertoires in COVID-19. Background on the study: Spain, Italy and the United States supplied samples that represented acute and convalescent COVID-19.

Those enrolled in Seattle joined during active infection and were followed longitudinally afterward. The CDR3 totals 13 residues. Trimming removed 6 bases at V and 3 bases at J, with 11 bases between. CDR1 MDHEN and CDR2 SYDVKM come from the germline V gene. Sequenced input: peripheral blood. The V gene is TRBV28, the J gene TRBJ1-1, with D possibly being TRBD1 (6 bases). The TCR sequence derives from a woman aged 70 to 79 with COVID-19, enrolled during active disease. For the CDR3, the DNA is TGTGCCAGCAGATCTTGGGGGCACACTGAAGCTTTCTTT. This encodes CASRSWGHTEAFF.